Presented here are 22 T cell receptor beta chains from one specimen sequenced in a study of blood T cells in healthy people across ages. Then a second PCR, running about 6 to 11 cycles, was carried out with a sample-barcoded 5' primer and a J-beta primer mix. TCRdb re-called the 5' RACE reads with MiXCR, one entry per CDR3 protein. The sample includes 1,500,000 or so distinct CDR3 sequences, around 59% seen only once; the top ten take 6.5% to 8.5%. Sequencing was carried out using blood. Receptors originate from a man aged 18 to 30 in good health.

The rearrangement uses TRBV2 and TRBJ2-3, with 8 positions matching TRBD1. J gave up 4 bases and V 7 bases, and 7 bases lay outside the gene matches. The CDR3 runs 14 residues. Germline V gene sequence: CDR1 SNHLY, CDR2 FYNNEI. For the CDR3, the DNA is TGTGCCAGCATACCTCAGGGGGCGTCAGATACGCAGTATTTT. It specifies CASIPQGASDTQYF. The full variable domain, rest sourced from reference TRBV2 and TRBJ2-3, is EPEVTQTPSHQVTQMGQEVILRCVPISNHLYFYWYRQILGQKVEFLVSFYNNEISEKSEIFDDQFSVERPDGSNFTLKIRSTKLEDSAMYFCASIPQGASDTQYFGPGTRLTVL.

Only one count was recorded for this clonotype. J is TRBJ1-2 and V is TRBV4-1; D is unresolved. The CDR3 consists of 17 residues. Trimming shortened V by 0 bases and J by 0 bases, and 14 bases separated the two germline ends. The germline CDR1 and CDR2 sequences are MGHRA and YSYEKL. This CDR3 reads CASSQDLASAPNYGYTF. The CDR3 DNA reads TGCGCCAGCAGCCAAGATCTCGCTTCGGCTCCTAACTATGGCTACACCTTC.

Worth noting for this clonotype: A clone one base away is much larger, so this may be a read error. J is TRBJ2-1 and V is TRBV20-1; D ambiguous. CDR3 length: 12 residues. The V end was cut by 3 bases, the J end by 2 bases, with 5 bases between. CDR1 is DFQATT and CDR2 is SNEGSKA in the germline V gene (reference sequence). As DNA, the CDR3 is TGCAGTGCTAGGAGTCCCTACAATGAGCAGTTCTTC. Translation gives CSARSPYNEQFF.

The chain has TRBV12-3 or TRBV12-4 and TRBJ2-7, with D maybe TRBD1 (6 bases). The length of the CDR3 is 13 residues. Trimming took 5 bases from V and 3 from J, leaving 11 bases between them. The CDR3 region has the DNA TGTGCCAGCAGTACCGAGGACAGCTACGAGCAGTACTTC. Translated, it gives CASSTEDSYEQYF.

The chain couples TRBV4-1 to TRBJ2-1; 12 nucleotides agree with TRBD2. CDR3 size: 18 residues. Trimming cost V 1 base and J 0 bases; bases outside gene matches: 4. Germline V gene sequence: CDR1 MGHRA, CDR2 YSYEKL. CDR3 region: CASSQGTSGVYSYNEQFF. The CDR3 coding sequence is TGCGCCAGCAGCCAAGGGACTAGCGGGGTGTACTCCTACAATGAGCAGTTCTTC.

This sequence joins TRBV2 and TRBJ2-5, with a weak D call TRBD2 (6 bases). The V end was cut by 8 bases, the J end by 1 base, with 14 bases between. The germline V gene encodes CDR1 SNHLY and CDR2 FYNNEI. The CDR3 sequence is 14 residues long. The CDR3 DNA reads TGTGCCAGCCCTAAGGCGGGGAGCCAAGAGACCCAGTACTTC. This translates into CASPKAGSQETQYF.

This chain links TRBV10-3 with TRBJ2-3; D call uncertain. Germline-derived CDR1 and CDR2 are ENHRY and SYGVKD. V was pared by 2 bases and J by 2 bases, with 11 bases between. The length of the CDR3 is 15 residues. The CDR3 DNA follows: TGTGCCATCAGTGAGGCGCAAAAATACACAGATACGCAGTATTTT. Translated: CAISEAQKYTDTQYF.

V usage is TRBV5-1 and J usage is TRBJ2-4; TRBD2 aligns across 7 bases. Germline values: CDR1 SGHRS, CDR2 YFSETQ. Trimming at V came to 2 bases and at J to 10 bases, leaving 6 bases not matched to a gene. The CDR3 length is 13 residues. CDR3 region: CASSFGRGEIQYF. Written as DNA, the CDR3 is TGCGCCAGCAGCTTCGGACGGGGGGAGATTCAGTACTTC.

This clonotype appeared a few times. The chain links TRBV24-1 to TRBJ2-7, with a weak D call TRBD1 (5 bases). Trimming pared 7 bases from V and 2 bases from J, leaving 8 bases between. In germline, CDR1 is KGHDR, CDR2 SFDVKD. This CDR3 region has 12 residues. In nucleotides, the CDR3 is TGTGCCACCAGAGGGGATACCTACGAGCAGTACTTC. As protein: CATRGDTYEQYF.

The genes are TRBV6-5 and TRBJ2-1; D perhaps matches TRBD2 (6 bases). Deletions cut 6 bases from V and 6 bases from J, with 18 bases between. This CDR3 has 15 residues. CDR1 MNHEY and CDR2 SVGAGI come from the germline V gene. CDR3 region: CASSSGRSGPNEQFF. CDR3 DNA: TGTGCCAGCAGCTCCGGGAGATCGGGCCCCAATGAGCAGTTCTTC.

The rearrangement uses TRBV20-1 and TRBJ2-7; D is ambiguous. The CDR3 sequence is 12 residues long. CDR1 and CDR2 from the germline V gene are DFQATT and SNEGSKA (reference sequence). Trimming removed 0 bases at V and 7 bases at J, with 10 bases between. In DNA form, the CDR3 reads TGCAGTGCTAGAGACACCCTTTTAGAGCAGTACTTC. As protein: CSARDTLLEQYF.

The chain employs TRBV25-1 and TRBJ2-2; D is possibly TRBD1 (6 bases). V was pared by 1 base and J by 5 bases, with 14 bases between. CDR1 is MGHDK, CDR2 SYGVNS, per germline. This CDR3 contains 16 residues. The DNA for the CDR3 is TGTGCCAGCAGTGAATTGGACCCGAGGGGGACCGGGGAGCTGTTTTTT. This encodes CASSELDPRGTGELFF.

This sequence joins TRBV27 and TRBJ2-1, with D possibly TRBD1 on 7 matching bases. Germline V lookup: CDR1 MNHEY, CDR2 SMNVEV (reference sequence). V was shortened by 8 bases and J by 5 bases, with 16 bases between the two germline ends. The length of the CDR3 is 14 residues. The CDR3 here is CASSRGATDNEQFF. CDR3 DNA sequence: TGTGCCAGCTCCAGGGGGGCAACCGACAATGAGCAGTTCTTC.

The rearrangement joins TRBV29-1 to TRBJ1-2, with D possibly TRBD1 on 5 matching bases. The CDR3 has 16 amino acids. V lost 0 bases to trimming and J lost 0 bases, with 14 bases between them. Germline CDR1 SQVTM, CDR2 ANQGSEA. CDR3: CSVEDPGQESNYGYTF. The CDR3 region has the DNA TGCAGCGTTGAAGATCCGGGGCAGGAGTCTAACTATGGCTACACCTTC.

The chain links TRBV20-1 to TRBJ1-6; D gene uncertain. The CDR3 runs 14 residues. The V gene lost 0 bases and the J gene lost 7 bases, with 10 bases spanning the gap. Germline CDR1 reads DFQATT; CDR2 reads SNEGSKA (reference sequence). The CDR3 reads CSARDQAANSPLHF. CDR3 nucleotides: TGCAGTGCTAGAGATCAAGCGGCAAATTCACCCCTCCACTTT.

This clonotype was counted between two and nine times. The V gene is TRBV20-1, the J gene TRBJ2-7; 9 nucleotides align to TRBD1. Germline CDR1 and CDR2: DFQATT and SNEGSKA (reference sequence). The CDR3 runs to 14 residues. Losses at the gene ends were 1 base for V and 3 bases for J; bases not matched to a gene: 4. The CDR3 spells CSARGDREFYEQYF. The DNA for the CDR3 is TGCAGTGCTAGAGGGGACAGGGAGTTCTACGAGCAGTACTTC.

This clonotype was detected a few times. The CDR3 region is CASSHQGTQPYEQYF. The DNA for the CDR3 is TGTGCCAGCAGTCACCAGGGGACTCAGCCCTACGAGCAGTACTTC. V usage is TRBV27 and J usage is TRBJ2-7; D is perhaps TRBD1 or TRBD2 (6 bases each). Looked up from germline, CDR1 is MNHEY and CDR2 is SMNVEV (reference sequence). CDR3 length equals 15 residues. Trimming removed 5 bases from V and 2 bases from J, with 16 bases in between.

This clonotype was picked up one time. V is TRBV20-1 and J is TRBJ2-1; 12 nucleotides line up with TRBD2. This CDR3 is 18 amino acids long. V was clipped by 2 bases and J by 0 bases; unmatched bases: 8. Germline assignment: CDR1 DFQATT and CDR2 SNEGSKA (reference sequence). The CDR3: CSARKLAGGSSSYNEQFF. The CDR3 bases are TGCAGTGCTAGAAAGCTAGCGGGAGGGTCAAGCTCCTACAATGAGCAGTTCTTC.

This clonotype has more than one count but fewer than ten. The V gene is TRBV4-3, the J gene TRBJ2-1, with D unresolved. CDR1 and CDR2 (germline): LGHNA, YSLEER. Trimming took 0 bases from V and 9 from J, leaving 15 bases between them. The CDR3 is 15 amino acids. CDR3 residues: CASSQDRFLLGEQFF. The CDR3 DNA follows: TGCGCCAGCAGCCAAGATAGGTTCCTTTTAGGTGAGCAGTTCTTC.

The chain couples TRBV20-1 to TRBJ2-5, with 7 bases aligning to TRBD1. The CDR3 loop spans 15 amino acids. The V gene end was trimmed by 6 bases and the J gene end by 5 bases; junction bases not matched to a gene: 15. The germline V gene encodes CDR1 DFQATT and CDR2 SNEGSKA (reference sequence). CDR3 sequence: CSAYPHLTGVETQYF. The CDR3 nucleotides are TGCAGTGCCTATCCACATCTAACAGGGGTTGAGACCCAGTACTTC.

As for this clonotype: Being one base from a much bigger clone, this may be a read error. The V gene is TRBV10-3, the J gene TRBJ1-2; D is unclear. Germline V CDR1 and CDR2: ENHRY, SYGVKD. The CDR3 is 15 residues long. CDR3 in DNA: TGTACCACCGGCGGAGGGAGGAGGAGGGAATATGGCTACACCTTC. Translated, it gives CTTGGGRRREYGYTF.

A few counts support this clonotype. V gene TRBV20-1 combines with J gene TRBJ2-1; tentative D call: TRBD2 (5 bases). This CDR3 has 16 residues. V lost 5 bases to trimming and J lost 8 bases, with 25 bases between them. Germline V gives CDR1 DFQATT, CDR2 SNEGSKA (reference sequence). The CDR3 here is CSADNSLAPQLYEQFF. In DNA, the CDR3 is TGCAGTGCTGATAACTCCCTAGCTCCCCAATTGTATGAGCAGTTCTTC.